These 14 T cell receptor beta chains originate from one sample sequenced in a study of breast tumors, draining lymph nodes, adjacent tissues. TCRdb processed the multiplex PCR reads anew with MiXCR; each CDR3 protein has one entry. This table has about 21,000 distinct CDR3 sequences, about two fifths appearing once. Sequenced sample: breast tumor tissue. The origin of the receptors is a female donor with breast cancer. Some clones in this sample may be carry-over from other donors' samples.

This clonotype was counted ten times or more. The CDR3 nucleotides are TGTGCCAGCAGCTTAGCAGGGGGGGTTACCTACGAGCAGTACTTC. Its translation: CASSLAGGVTYEQYF. The chain couples TRBV11-2 to TRBJ2-7; D possibly uses TRBD1 or TRBD2 (7 bases each). The CDR3 extends over 15 amino acids. The V and J ends lost 1 base and 2 bases respectively, with 12 bases between them. The V gene's germline CDR1 is SGHAT and CDR2 FQNNGV.

The rearrangement joins TRBV3-1 to TRBJ2-1, with TRBD2 identical over 7 bases. The CDR3 covers 14 residues. Germline loops: CDR1 LGHDT, CDR2 YNNKEL (reference sequence). Germline trimming cut 4 bases from V and 5 bases from J; bases unmatched to any gene: 5. CDR3 residues: CASSPGLGNNEQFF. CDR3 sequence (DNA): TGTGCCAGCAGCCCCGGACTAGGGAACAATGAGCAGTTCTTC.

V and J are TRBV6-4 and TRBJ2-1; D not resolved. Trimming cost V 4 bases and J 3 bases, with 19 bases left between them. CDR3 size: 17 residues. Germline loops: CDR1 MRHNA, CDR2 SNTAGT. The CDR3 spells CASSVLVARSRYNEQFF. As DNA, the CDR3 is TGTGCCAGCAGTGTTCTCGTGGCTAGATCACGCTACAATGAGCAGTTCTTC.

The genes are TRBV7-9 and TRBJ2-3; D not certain. Trimming removed 2 bases at V and 2 bases at J, with 8 bases between. Germline CDR1 SEHNR, CDR2 FQNEAQ (reference sequence). This CDR3 has 14 amino acids. The CDR3 loop reads CASSLQGFTDTQYF. In nucleotides, the CDR3 is TGTGCCAGCAGCTTACAAGGGTTCACAGATACGCAGTATTTT.

The chain employs TRBV20-1 and TRBJ2-3; D unclear. Germline CDR1 and CDR2: DFQATT and SNEGSKA (reference sequence). V dropped 6 bases and J dropped 0 bases, with 19 bases sitting between them. The CDR3 runs 16 residues. CDR3 in amino acids: CSARKDLGDSTDTQYF. In nucleotides, the CDR3 is TGCAGTGCACGGAAAGACCTAGGTGATAGCACAGATACGCAGTATTTT.

This clonotype was seen many times. The chain has TRBV20-1 and TRBJ2-3, with no clear D. Deletions cut 2 bases from V and 4 bases from J, with 4 bases between. This CDR3 is built from 11 residues. CDR1 is DFQATT, CDR2 SNEGSKA, per germline (reference sequence). The CDR3 bases are TGCAGTGCTAGAAGGGCAGATACGCAGTATTTT. Its protein is CSARRADTQYF.

V is TRBV7-2 and J is TRBJ2-1; weak D call: TRBD2 (5 bases). Per the germline V gene, CDR1 is SGHTA and CDR2 is FQGNSA. V was clipped by 6 bases and J by 5 bases, with 17 bases between them. The CDR3 is made up of 15 amino acids. CDR3 loop: CASRQRTNADNEQFF. The CDR3 DNA follows: TGTGCCAGCAGACAGCGGACGAACGCGGACAATGAGCAGTTCTTC.

Judged by abundance, this clonotype is medium-sized. This sequence joins TRBV20-1 and TRBJ1-2, with 8 bases lining up with TRBD1. The CDR3 covers 15 residues. V lost 6 bases, J lost 5 bases, and 14 bases stayed unmatched. Germline assignment: CDR1 DFQATT and CDR2 SNEGSKA (reference sequence). CDR3 sequence (DNA): TGCAGTGCCTCCCCTGGACAGGGCACGCGATATGGCTACACCTTC. Translating it yields CSASPGQGTRYGYTF.

With regard to this clonotype: One end of the junction varies from germline; a read error may be responsible. The chain couples TRBV10-3 to TRBJ2-7; the match to TRBD2 covers 10 bases. The CDR3 covers 15 residues. Germline CDR1 and CDR2: ENHRY and SYGVKD. The CDR3 region has the DNA TGTGCCATCAGTGAGCCCGGGACTAGCGCCTACGGGCAGTACTTC. It codes for CAISEPGTSAYGQYF.

Judged by abundance, this clonotype is medium-sized. The chain links TRBV25-1 to TRBJ2-5; 8 bases line up with TRBD2. CDR1 and CDR2 (germline): MGHDK, SYGVNS. Trimming removed 3 bases from V and 3 bases from J; junction bases left unmatched: 6. This CDR3 comprises 15 residues. As DNA, the CDR3 is TGTGCCAGCAGTGAGATGGGAGCGGGAGAAGAGACCCAGTACTTC. Its translation: CASSEMGAGEETQYF.

In the case of this clonotype: This may arise from a read error, as a much more abundant clone is one base away. This sequence joins TRBV4-1 and TRBJ2-2; 9 nucleotides match TRBD1. Germline V gene lookup returns CDR1 MGHRA and CDR2 YSYEKL. This CDR3 has 19 residues. V lost 0 bases to trimming and J lost 0 bases; unmatched junction nucleotides: 8. The CDR3 DNA follows: TGCGCCAGCAGCCAAGATACAGGGGGCGAGTTCACGAACACCGGGGAGCTGTTTTTT. This gives the protein CASSQDTGGEFTNTGELFF.

The rearrangement links TRBV19 to TRBJ2-1; 7 nucleotides line up with TRBD1. This CDR3 comprises 13 residues. Trimming cost V 11 bases and J 10 bases; bases outside gene matches: 14. Per the germline V gene, CDR1 is LNHDA and CDR2 is SQIVND (reference sequence). This chain's CDR3 is CACRDSPRREQFF. CDR3 nucleotide sequence: TGTGCCTGCCGGGACAGCCCCCGCCGGGAGCAGTTCTTC.

This clonotype was seen ten or more times. This chain links TRBV7-9 with TRBJ2-3, with D possibly being TRBD2 (6 bases). This CDR3 has 16 amino acids. Trimming took off 3 bases at V and 5 bases at J, with 18 bases between the two ends. The germline CDR1 and CDR2 sequences are SEHNR and FQNEAQ (reference sequence). Here the CDR3 reads CASSLGGALTGDTQYF. CDR3 coding DNA: TGTGCCAGCAGCTTGGGGGGAGCCCTCACCGGAGATACGCAGTATTTT.

This clonotype has a count of ten or more. This clone may be a read error of a much larger clone one base away. The chain carries TRBV20-1 and TRBJ1-6; a possible D gene is TRBD1 (6 bases). Trimming shortened V by 6 bases and J by 9 bases, and 21 bases separated the two germline ends. Germline CDR1 DFQATT, CDR2 SNEGSKA (reference sequence). The CDR3 consists of 15 residues. The CDR3 spells CSAIPLDSQTSPLHF. CDR3 sequence (DNA): TGCAGTGCCATCCCTCTGGACAGTCAGACTTCACCCCTCCACTTT.